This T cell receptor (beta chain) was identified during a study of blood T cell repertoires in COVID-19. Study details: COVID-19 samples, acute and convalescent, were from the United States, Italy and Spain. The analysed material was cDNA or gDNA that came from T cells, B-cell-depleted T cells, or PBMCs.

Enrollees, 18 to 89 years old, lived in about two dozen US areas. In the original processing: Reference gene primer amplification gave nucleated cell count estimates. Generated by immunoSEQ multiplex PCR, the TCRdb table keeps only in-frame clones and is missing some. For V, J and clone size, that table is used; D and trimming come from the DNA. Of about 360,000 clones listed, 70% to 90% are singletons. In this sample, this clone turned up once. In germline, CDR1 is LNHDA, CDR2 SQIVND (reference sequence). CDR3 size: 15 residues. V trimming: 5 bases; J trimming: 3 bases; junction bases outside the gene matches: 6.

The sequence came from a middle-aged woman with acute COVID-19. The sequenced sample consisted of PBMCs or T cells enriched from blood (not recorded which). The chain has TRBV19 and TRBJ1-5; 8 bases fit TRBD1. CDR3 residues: CASSASTGDNQPQHF. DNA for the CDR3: TGTGCCAGTAGTGCCTCGACAGGGGACAATCAGCCCCAGCATTTT.